The 2 T cell receptor beta chains below were found in one sample sequenced in a study of control samples from healthy donors and cancer patients. Produced via immunoSEQ multiplex PCR; TCRdb's table is partial and in-frame only. This table has roughly 370,000 clones, 75% to 95% appearing once. Sequencing was done on a sample of PBMCs. All receptors derive from a man aged 40-49 years with head and neck cancer.

This chain links TRBV13 with TRBJ2-7; either TRBD1 or TRBD2 may fit D (6 bases each). The ends were cut back, 5 bases at V and 1 base at J, with 15 bases in the middle. The CDR3 is made up of 15 amino acids. Looked up from germline, CDR1 is PRHDT and CDR2 is FYEKMQ (reference sequence). Written as DNA, the CDR3 is TGTGCCAGCAGCGGAGGGCAGGGGAGGTCCTACGAGCAGTACTTC. The encoded protein is CASSGGQGRSYEQYF.

This clone was observed a few times. The chain recombines TRBV18 with TRBJ1-6; D gene unclear. The CDR3 runs 13 residues. Germline CDR1 is KGHSH and CDR2 is LQKENI. Trimming took 5 bases from V and 8 from J, leaving 10 bases between them. The CDR3 coding sequence is TGTGCCAGCTCAGAGGCAGACCATTCACCCCTCCACTTT. This translates into CASSEADHSPLHF.